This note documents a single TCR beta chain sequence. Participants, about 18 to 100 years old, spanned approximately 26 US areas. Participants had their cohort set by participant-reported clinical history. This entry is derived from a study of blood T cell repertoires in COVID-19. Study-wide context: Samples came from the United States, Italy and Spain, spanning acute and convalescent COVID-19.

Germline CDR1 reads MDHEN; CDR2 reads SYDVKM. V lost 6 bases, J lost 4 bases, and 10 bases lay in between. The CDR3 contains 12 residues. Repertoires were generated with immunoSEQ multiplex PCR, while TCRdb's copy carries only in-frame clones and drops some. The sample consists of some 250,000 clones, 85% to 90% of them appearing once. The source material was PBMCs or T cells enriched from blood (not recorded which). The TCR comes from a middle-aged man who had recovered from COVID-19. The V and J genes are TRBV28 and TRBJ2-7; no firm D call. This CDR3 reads CASRGKTYEQYF. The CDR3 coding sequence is TGTGCCAGCAGGGGCAAGACGTACGAGCAGTACTTC.